This TCR beta chain was sequenced in a study of CD8+ T cells in alopecia areata. Whole-study findings and limits: For lesional scalp, especially alopecia totalis/universalis, clonality was higher than in normal scalp.

Note on this clone: The antigen remains undetermined.

Treatment given: oral pan-JAK inhibitor, 5-10 mg twice daily. RNA extraction and reverse transcription yielded cDNA as sequencing template. TCRdb's table, derived via immunoSEQ multiplex PCR, lists solely in-frame clones and lacks some. Among 150,000 to 200,000 clones, 50% to 65% were seen once, and the ten largest hold roughly 10%. The CDR3 has 15 residues. Germline CDR1 reads SGHTA; CDR2 reads FQGNSA. V lost 1 base, J lost 8 bases, and 15 bases lay in between. The origin of this receptor is a human donor with alopecia areata. The input for sequencing was CD8+ T cells sorted from blood, taken at week 24, from a patient treated with tofacitinib. The chain employs TRBV7-2 and TRBJ2-4; possibly TRBD2 for D (5 bases). The CDR3 DNA sequence: TGTGCCAGCAGCTTAGATTGGGTCACCGGGGACATTCAGTACTTC. Its protein product is CASSLDWVTGDIQYF. Combining the CDR3 with reference TRBV7-2 and TRBJ2-4 gives the whole variable domain GAGVSQSPSNKVTEKGKDVELRCDPISGHTALYWYRQSLGQGLEFLIYFQGNSAPDKSGLPSDRFSAERTGGSVSTLTIQRTQQEDSAVYLCASSLDWVTGDIQYFGAGTRLSVL.